The 9 T cell receptor beta chains below were found in one sample sequenced in a study of T cells after somatic rescue of genetic block. Here immunoSEQ multiplex PCR was the method, and the copy in TCRdb shows in-frame clones only, minus some. The sample shows tens of thousands of clones, about nine tenths of them seen only once. The sample was peripheral blood mononuclear cells (PBMCs). The receptors stem from a man aged 40-49 years.

The J gene is TRBJ2-5, the V gene TRBV18; possibly TRBD2 for D (6 bases). This CDR3 has 14 residues. CDR1 KGHSH and CDR2 LQKENI come from the germline V gene. V was clipped by 4 bases and J by 7 bases, with 16 bases between them. The CDR3 is CASSQDGTVRTQYF. CDR3 sequence (DNA): TGTGCCAGCTCACAAGACGGGACTGTACGGACCCAGTACTTC.

This rearrangement joins TRBV6-1 to TRBJ2-7; no reliable D call. The CDR3 spans 11 residues. Trimming stripped 2 bases from V and 3 bases from J, with 2 bases between. Germline loops: CDR1 MNHNS, CDR2 SASEGT. This chain's CDR3 is CASSEYYEQYF. The CDR3 DNA reads as TGTGCCAGCAGTGAATACTACGAGCAGTACTTC.

The gene calls are TRBV19 and TRBJ2-5; 7 bases are shared with TRBD2. Losses at the gene ends were 5 bases for V and 3 bases for J; bases not matched to a gene: 9. CDR3 length equals 15 residues. CDR1 and CDR2 (germline): LNHDA, SQIVND (reference sequence). The CDR3 here is CASSAASGGKETQYF. CDR3 sequence (DNA): TGTGCCAGTAGTGCCGCCTCGGGAGGAAAAGAGACCCAGTACTTC.

The V gene is TRBV7-2, the J gene TRBJ2-3; the D gene is possibly TRBD1 (6 bases). The CDR3 runs 14 residues. Germline V gene data show CDR1 as SGHTA and CDR2 as FQGNSA. Deletions cut 0 bases from V and 6 bases from J, with 10 bases between. The CDR3, as DNA: TGTGCCAGCAGCTTAGCGGGGGCATCGGATACGCAGTATTTT. Its protein is CASSLAGASDTQYF.

The chain uses TRBV7-7 and TRBJ2-2; D gene uncertain. CDR3 length: 13 amino acids. Trimming took 3 bases from V and 4 from J, leaving 6 bases between them. CDR1 and CDR2 from the germline V gene are SSHAT and FNYEAQ (reference sequence). The CDR3 nucleotides read TGTGCCAGCAGCTTGACAAGCACCGGGGAGCTGTTTTTT. Translating it yields CASSLTSTGELFF.

The V gene is TRBV6-1, the J gene TRBJ2-7; tentative D call: TRBD1 (5 bases). CDR3 length: 12 residues. Per germline, CDR1 MNHNS and CDR2 SASEGT. Trimming removed 8 bases at V and 9 bases at J, with 17 bases between. CDR3 bases: TGTGCCAGCGGCACAGGACACTCTTCGCAGTACTTC. It encodes CASGTGHSSQYF.

The rearrangement uses TRBV10-3 and TRBJ2-5; 10 bases match TRBD2. With V trimmed by 6 bases and J by 5 bases, 12 bases remained unmatched. The CDR3 spans 16 residues. Per the germline V gene, CDR1 is ENHRY and CDR2 is SYGVKD. The DNA of the CDR3 is TGTGCCATCAGGAGCGGCAGCGGGGGGGAGCGGGAGACCCAGTACTTC. This codes for CAIRSGSGGERETQYF.

The rearrangement joins TRBV2 to TRBJ2-4; 11 nucleotides line up with TRBD2. The CDR3 is 17 amino acids. V was pared by 2 bases and J by 3 bases, with 6 bases of the junction left unmatched. Germline CDR1 reads SNHLY; CDR2 reads FYNNEI. Written as DNA, the CDR3 is TGTGCCAGCAGTGAACAACGACTAGCGGGGATCAAAAACATTCAGTACTTC. Encoded protein: CASSEQRLAGIKNIQYF.

The chain carries TRBV5-4 and TRBJ2-7, with 13 bases that match TRBD2. There are 15 residues in the CDR3. Germline assignment: CDR1 SGHNT and CDR2 YYREEE (reference sequence). V trimming: 4 bases; J trimming: 3 bases; junction bases outside the gene matches: 4. This CDR3 reads CASSPGLAGVYEQYF. The CDR3 DNA follows: TGTGCCAGCAGCCCCGGACTAGCGGGGGTCTACGAGCAGTACTTC.